This entry concerns a single T cell receptor (beta chain). Its antigen remains unknown. TCRdb passed the 5' RACE reads through MiXCR, listing each CDR3 protein once. The sample comprises about 350,000 distinct CDR3 sequences, around 15% of which are singletons, and 22% rests with the top ten. The sample is drawn from a study of T-cell memory formation after mild COVID-19. Between the trimmed V and J ends, which lost 7 bases and 2 bases, there was a span of 14 bases. Germline V gives CDR1 MNHNY, CDR2 SVGAGI (reference sequence). This CDR3 is built from 14 residues. Study-level results: While clones contracting from day 15 to 85 were balanced between CD4 and CD8, later expanders leaned CD4+. Cross-reactive memory apparently joined, as some responding clones appeared in pre-infection memory.

This clonotype was obtained from a man between 18 and 35 years old who had mild COVID-19 (a few samples of this study predate the infection). Cell type and time point are not known. Sequencing was done on a sample of PBMCs or a T cell subset sorted from them (not recorded which). The chain combines TRBV6-6 with TRBJ1-1, with no clear D. CDR3 in DNA: TGTGCCAGCACCTTGGACGGAACCAACACTGAAGCTTTCTTT. Protein sequence: CASTLDGTNTEAFF.